This T cell receptor (beta chain) was documented in a study of shared clonotypes between healthy human individuals. Whole-study findings and limits: The sole specimen, blood, was sampled, and tissue repertoires likely differ.

The assay was carried out at the deep level. The table came from immunoSEQ multiplex PCR; TCRdb's copy has only in-frame clones and leaves some out. The repertoire holds around 83,000 clones, with around 57% as singletons. The CDR3 has 16 amino acids. The germline gives CDR1 SGHRS, CDR2 YFSETQ. The V and J ends lost 4 bases and 5 bases, in that order; junction bases with no gene match: 8. In regard to this clone: Its antigen is unknown.

This clonotype originated in a man aged 25-45 years in good health. The source material was memory CD8+ T cells sorted from blood. Subset here: CD45RO+ cells pooled with CCR7-negative TemRA cells. The rearrangement joins TRBV5-1 to TRBJ2-1; 11 nucleotides agree with TRBD2. The CDR3 loop reads CASSVTGTSGHNEQFF. The CDR3 DNA reads TGCGCCAGCAGCGTGACCGGGACTAGCGGACACAATGAGCAGTTCTTC.